The 21 T cell receptor beta chains given below trace back to one sample, sequenced in a study of graft-versus-host responses after intestinal transplantation. For these TCRs, the target antigens are not known. Profiling relied on immunoSEQ multiplex PCR, and the TCRdb table lists in-frame clones only, not all of them. The sample lists 96,000 or so clones; roughly nine tenths were seen once. Sequences were derived from unstimulated CD4+ T cells sorted from spleen or lymph node cells, sampled before intestinal transplant. These receptors were obtained from a human donor who received an intestinal transplant.

V usage is TRBV30 and J usage is TRBJ1-3; D is uncertain. V was trimmed by 0 bases and J by 1 base, leaving 13 bases between them. This CDR3 is built from 16 residues. Germline assignment: CDR1 GTSNPN and CDR2 SVGIG (reference sequence). The CDR3 is CAWSVLMRVSGNTIYF. In DNA, the CDR3 is TGTGCCTGGAGTGTATTAATGAGGGTGTCTGGAAACACCATATATTTT.

The chain combines TRBV6-5 with TRBJ1-1, with D possibly matching TRBD1 (5 bases). Per the germline V gene, CDR1 is MNHEY and CDR2 is SVGAGI. The CDR3 consists of 15 residues. Trimming shortened V by 2 bases and J by 0 bases, and 10 bases separated the two germline ends. This CDR3 reads CASSYRAGVNTEAFF. CDR3 sequence (DNA): TGTGCCAGCAGTTACAGGGCGGGGGTGAACACTGAAGCTTTCTTT.

This clone was detected a few times. This chain connects TRBV5-6 to TRBJ2-7; perhaps TRBD2 as D (6 bases). Germline CDR1 is SGHDT and CDR2 is YYEEEE. The CDR3 has 14 residues. V was pared by 0 bases and J by 3 bases, with 10 bases between. For the CDR3, the DNA is TGTGCCAGCAGCTTGGCGGGGGTAATCTACGAGCAGTACTTC. It specifies CASSLAGVIYEQYF.

J is TRBJ1-2 and V is TRBV28; 7 nucleotides match TRBD1. The germline V gene encodes CDR1 MDHEN and CDR2 SYDVKM. The trim removed 2 bases at V and 8 bases at J, leaving 2 bases unmatched. There are 12 residues in the CDR3. CDR3 DNA: TGTGCCAGCAGTTTAAAGGGACAGGGCTACACCTTC. This codes for CASSLKGQGYTF.

V and J are TRBV9 and TRBJ1-4, with D tentatively TRBD1 (6 bases). The germline CDR1 and CDR2 sequences are SGDLS and YYNGEE. The CDR3 extends over 15 amino acids. V was trimmed by 3 bases and J by 3 bases, leaving 12 bases between them. The CDR3 DNA sequence: TGTGCCAGCAGCGCGTCAGGGGTCCCTAATGAAAAACTGTTTTTT. The encoded protein is CASSASGVPNEKLFF.

The V gene is TRBV28, the J gene TRBJ2-3; 8 bases map to TRBD2. The junction had 2 bases not matched to a gene; V was cut back by 5 bases and J by 1 base. This CDR3 has 14 amino acids. Germline lookup yields CDR1 MDHEN and CDR2 SYDVKM. The CDR3 DNA is TGTGCCAGCAGTCTAGCGGGTCGCACAGATACGCAGTATTTT. This translates into CASSLAGRTDTQYF.

This clone has only one observation. The chain recombines TRBV5-1 with TRBJ2-2, with 7 bases matching TRBD1. Germline loops: CDR1 SGHRS, CDR2 YFSETQ. After removal of 3 bases from V and 0 bases from J, the junction contained 5 bases not matched to a gene. This CDR3 is 16 amino acids long. CDR3 coding DNA: TGCGCCAGCAGCTCGGGACAGTCCTCGAACACCGGGGAGCTGTTTTTT. Translating it yields CASSSGQSSNTGELFF.

The rearrangement links TRBV19 to TRBJ2-1; 9 bases agree with TRBD2. The CDR3 covers 17 residues. Germline V gene data show CDR1 as LNHDA and CDR2 as SQIVND (reference sequence). V gave up 1 base and J gave up 3 bases; unmatched junction bases: 7. CDR3 coding DNA: TGTGCCAGTAGTATAGCCCTAGCGGGGACCTACTACAATGAGCAGTTCTTC. It codes for CASSIALAGTYYNEQFF.

The rearrangement uses TRBV15 and TRBJ2-3; 9 bases agree with TRBD2. CDR1 and CDR2 (germline): LNHNV, YYDKDF (reference sequence). Trimming removed 5 bases from V and 0 bases from J; junction bases left unmatched: 12. This CDR3 contains 18 residues. The CDR3 sequence: CATSPGLAGAHSTDTQYF. The CDR3 DNA follows: TGTGCCACCAGCCCTGGTTTAGCGGGGGCCCATAGCACAGATACGCAGTATTTT.

CDR3 in amino acids: CASSTGLPAVQYF. CDR3 nucleotides: TGTGCCAGCAGCACCGGACTGCCGGCGGTTCAGTACTTC. The chain uses TRBV7-8 and TRBJ2-4, with D possibly being TRBD2 (5 bases). The germline V gene has CDR1 SGHVS and CDR2 FQNEAQ. Trimming cost V 5 bases and J 11 bases, with 16 bases left between them. This CDR3 spans 13 amino acids.

V usage is TRBV4-2 and J usage is TRBJ2-7; D may be TRBD1 (6 bases). V lost 1 base and J lost 0, with 10 bases in between. The CDR3 covers 15 residues. Germline lookup yields CDR1 LGHNA and CDR2 YNFKEQ. In DNA form, the CDR3 reads TGTGCCAGCAGCCAAGGGCAGGGGAGCTCCTACGAGCAGTACTTC. Its protein product is CASSQGQGSSYEQYF.

The J gene is TRBJ1-2, the V gene TRBV7-2, with D possibly TRBD1 on 5 matching bases. This CDR3 region has 14 residues. Germline V gene sequence: CDR1 SGHTA, CDR2 FQGNSA. Trimming left V 1 base short and J 2 bases short, with 8 bases between. CDR3 sequence: CASSLGGHNYGYTF. CDR3 bases: TGTGCCAGCAGCTTAGGAGGACACAACTATGGCTACACCTTC.

The gene calls are TRBV7-3 and TRBJ1-1; maybe TRBD1 (6 bases). From germline, CDR1 is SGHTA and CDR2 FQGTGA. The V end was cut by 2 bases, the J end by 5 bases, with 12 bases between. The CDR3 is 14 residues long. CDR3 nucleotides: TGTGCCAGCAGCTTAGGCAGGGGAGGGACTGAAGCTTTCTTT. This gives the protein CASSLGRGGTEAFF. Filled out from reference TRBV7-3 and TRBJ1-1, the complete variable domain reads GAGVSQTPSNKVTEKGKYVELRCDPISGHTALYWYRQSLGQGPEFLIYFQGTGAADDSGLPNDRFFAVRPEGSVSTLKIQRTERGDSAVYLCASSLGRGGTEAFFGQGTRLTVV.

This chain joins TRBV20-1 and TRBJ1-2; 7 bases match TRBD1. The CDR3 totals 10 residues. V trimming: 6 bases; J trimming: 7 bases; junction bases outside the gene matches: 2. Germline V CDR1 and CDR2: DFQATT, SNEGSKA (reference sequence). The CDR3 DNA is TGCAGTGCGTACAGGGGTGGCTACACCTTC. Protein sequence: CSAYRGGYTF.

The chain joins TRBV19 to TRBJ1-1, with TRBD1 identical over 10 bases. V lost 10 bases to trimming and J lost 3 bases; unmatched junction nucleotides: 5. Germline CDR1 LNHDA, CDR2 SQIVND (reference sequence). This CDR3 is built from 13 residues. The CDR3, as DNA: TGTGCCACTGAGGACAGGGGGGACACTGAAGCTTTCTTT. It yields the protein CATEDRGDTEAFF.

This chain joins TRBV5-1 and TRBJ2-7; 9 positions match TRBD2. The CDR3 runs 14 residues. V dropped 3 bases and J dropped 3; count of bases not matched to a gene: 4. Germline loops: CDR1 SGHRS, CDR2 YFSETQ. CDR3 DNA: TGCGCCAGCAGCTCGCGGGAGGGCTACTACGAGCAGTACTTC. Translating it yields CASSSREGYYEQYF.

This rearrangement joins TRBV4-1 to TRBJ2-1; TRBD2 is a possible D gene (7 bases). The CDR3 consists of 17 residues. The germline gives CDR1 MGHRA, CDR2 YSYEKL. V was trimmed by 4 bases and J by 8 bases, leaving 24 bases between them. Here the CDR3 reads CASSLKDGRGPRDEQFF. In nucleotides, the CDR3 is TGCGCCAGCAGCCTAAAAGATGGGCGGGGGCCGAGGGATGAGCAGTTCTTC.

This chain joins TRBV4-2 and TRBJ2-5; TRBD1 aligns across 7 bases. The germline CDR1 and CDR2 sequences are LGHNA and YNFKEQ. This CDR3 comprises 14 residues. V lost 3 bases and J lost 4; bases outside the gene matches: 5. The CDR3 loop reads CASSQTDRAETQYF. The CDR3 region has the DNA TGTGCCAGCAGCCAGACCGACAGGGCAGAGACCCAGTACTTC.

The gene calls are TRBV30 and TRBJ1-5; 10 bases fit TRBD1. The CDR3 consists of 15 residues. CDR1 and CDR2 (germline): GTSNPN, SVGIG (reference sequence). With V trimmed by 0 bases and J by 6 bases, 5 bases remained unmatched. The CDR3 reads CAWSVRDRGIQPQHF. As DNA, the CDR3 is TGTGCCTGGAGTGTACGGGACAGGGGAATTCAGCCCCAGCATTTT.

This chain connects TRBV12-2 to TRBJ1-5. TRBV12-2 is classified as a pseudogene. This CDR3 region has 12 residues. CDR3 protein: CAKRSCNQPQHF. The CDR3 DNA follows: TGTGCAAAAAGGAGTTGCAATCAGCCCCAGCATTTT.

The chain couples TRBV6-5 to TRBJ1-3, with D maybe TRBD1 (5 bases). Germline CDR1 reads MNHEY; CDR2 reads SVGAGI. CDR3 length: 13 amino acids. Trimming removed 6 bases at V and 9 bases at J, with 15 bases between. The CDR3 DNA reads TGTGCCAGCAGCTTAGTCGTGGGGGGCACCATATATTTT. Translation gives CASSLVVGGTIYF.